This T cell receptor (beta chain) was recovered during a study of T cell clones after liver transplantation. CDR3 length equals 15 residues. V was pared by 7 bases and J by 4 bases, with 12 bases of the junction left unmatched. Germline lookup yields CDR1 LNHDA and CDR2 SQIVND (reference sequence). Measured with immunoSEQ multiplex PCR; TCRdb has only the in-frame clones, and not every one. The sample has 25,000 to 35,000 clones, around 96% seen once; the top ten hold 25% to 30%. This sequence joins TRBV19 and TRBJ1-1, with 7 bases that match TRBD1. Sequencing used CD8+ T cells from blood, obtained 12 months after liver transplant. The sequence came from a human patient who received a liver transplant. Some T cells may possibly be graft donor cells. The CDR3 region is CASILGQGGGTEAFF. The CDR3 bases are TGTGCCAGTATTTTGGGGCAAGGGGGCGGCACTGAAGCTTTCTTT.